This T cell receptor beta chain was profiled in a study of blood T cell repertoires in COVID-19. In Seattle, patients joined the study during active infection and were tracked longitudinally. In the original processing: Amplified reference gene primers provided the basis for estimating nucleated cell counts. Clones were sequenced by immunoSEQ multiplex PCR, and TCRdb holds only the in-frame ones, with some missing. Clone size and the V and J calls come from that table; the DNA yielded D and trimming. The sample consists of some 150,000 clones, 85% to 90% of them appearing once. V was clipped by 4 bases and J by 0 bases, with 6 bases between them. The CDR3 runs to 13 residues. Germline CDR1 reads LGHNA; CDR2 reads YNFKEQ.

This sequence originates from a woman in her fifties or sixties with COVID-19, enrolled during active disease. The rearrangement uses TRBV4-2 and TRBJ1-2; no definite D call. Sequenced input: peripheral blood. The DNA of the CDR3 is TGTGCCAGCAGCCCACAGACTAACTATGGCTACACCTTC. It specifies CASSPQTNYGYTF.